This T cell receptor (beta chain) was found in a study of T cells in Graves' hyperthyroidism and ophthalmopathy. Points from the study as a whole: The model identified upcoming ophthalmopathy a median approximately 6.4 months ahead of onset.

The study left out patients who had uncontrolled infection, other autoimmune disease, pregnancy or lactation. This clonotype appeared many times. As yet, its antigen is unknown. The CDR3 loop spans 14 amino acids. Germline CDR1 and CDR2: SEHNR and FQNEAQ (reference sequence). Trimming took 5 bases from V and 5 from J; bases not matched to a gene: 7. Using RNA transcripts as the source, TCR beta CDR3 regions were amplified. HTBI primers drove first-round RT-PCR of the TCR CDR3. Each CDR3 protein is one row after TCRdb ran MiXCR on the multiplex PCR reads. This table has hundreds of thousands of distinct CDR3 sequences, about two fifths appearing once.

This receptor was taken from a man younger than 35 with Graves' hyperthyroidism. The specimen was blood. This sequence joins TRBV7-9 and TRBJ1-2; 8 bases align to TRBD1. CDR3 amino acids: CASSGDTGGYGYTF. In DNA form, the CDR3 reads TGTGCCAGCAGCGGAGATACAGGGGGGTATGGCTACACCTTC. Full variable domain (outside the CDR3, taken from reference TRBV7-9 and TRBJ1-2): DTGVSQNPRHKITKRGQNVTFRCDPISEHNRLYWYRQTLGQGPEFLTYFQNEAQLEKSRLLSDRFSAERPKGSFSTLEIQRTEQGDSAMYLCASSGDTGGYGYTFGSGTRLTVV.